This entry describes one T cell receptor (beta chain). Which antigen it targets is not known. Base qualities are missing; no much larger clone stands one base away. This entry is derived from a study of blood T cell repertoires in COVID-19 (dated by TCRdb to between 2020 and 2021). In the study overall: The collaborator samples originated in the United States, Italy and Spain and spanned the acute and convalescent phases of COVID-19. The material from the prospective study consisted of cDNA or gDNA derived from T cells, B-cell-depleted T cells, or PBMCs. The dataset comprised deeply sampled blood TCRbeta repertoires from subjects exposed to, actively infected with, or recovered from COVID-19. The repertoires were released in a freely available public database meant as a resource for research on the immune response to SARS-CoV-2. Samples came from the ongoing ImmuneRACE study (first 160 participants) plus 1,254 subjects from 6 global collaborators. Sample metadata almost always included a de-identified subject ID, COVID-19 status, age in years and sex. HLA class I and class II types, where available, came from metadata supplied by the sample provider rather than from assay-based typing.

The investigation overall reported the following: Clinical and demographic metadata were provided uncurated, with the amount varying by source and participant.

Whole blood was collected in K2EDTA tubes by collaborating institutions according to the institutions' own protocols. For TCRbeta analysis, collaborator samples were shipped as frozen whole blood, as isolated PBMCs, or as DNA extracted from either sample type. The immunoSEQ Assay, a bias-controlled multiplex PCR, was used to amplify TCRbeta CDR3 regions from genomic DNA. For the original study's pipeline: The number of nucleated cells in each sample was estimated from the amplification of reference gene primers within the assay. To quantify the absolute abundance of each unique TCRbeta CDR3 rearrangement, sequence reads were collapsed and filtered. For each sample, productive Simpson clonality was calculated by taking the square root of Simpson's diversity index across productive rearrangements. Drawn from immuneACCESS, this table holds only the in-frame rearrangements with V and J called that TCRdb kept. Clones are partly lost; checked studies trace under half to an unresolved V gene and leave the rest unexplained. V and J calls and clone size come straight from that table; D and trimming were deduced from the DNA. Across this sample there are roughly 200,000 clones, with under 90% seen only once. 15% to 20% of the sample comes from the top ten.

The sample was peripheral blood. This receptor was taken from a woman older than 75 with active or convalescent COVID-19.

The CDR3 sequence is CASSLGQSNEKLFF. Read as DNA, the sequence is TGTGCCAGCAGCTTGGGACAGAGTAATGAAAAACTGTTTTTT. The rearrangement combines TRBV11-3 with TRBJ1-4; 7 central bases correspond to TRBD1. Via the germline V gene, CDR1 is SGHNT and CDR2 YENEEA. Trimming leaves V shorter by 3 bases and J shorter by 4 bases, with the junction holding 2 bases beyond the gene matches. Including cysteine and phenylalanine, the CDR3 has 14 amino acids. The retained sequence is limited to the CDR3, 42 bases, with the frame set at the first base.